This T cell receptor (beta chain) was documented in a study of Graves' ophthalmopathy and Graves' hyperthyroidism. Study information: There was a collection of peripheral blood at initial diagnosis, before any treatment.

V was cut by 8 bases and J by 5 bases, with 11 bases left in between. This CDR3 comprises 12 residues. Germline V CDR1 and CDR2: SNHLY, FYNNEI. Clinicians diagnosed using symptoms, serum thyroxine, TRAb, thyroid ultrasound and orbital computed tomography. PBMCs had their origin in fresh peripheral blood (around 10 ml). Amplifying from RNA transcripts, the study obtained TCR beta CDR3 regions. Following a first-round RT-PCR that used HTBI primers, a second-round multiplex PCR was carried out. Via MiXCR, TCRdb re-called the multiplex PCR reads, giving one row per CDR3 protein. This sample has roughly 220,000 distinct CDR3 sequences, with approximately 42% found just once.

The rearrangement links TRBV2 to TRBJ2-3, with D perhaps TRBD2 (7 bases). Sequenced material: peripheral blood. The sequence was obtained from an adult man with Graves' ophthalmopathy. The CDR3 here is CASAGAGDTQYF. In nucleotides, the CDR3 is TGTGCCAGCGCGGGGGCAGGAGATACGCAGTATTTT.